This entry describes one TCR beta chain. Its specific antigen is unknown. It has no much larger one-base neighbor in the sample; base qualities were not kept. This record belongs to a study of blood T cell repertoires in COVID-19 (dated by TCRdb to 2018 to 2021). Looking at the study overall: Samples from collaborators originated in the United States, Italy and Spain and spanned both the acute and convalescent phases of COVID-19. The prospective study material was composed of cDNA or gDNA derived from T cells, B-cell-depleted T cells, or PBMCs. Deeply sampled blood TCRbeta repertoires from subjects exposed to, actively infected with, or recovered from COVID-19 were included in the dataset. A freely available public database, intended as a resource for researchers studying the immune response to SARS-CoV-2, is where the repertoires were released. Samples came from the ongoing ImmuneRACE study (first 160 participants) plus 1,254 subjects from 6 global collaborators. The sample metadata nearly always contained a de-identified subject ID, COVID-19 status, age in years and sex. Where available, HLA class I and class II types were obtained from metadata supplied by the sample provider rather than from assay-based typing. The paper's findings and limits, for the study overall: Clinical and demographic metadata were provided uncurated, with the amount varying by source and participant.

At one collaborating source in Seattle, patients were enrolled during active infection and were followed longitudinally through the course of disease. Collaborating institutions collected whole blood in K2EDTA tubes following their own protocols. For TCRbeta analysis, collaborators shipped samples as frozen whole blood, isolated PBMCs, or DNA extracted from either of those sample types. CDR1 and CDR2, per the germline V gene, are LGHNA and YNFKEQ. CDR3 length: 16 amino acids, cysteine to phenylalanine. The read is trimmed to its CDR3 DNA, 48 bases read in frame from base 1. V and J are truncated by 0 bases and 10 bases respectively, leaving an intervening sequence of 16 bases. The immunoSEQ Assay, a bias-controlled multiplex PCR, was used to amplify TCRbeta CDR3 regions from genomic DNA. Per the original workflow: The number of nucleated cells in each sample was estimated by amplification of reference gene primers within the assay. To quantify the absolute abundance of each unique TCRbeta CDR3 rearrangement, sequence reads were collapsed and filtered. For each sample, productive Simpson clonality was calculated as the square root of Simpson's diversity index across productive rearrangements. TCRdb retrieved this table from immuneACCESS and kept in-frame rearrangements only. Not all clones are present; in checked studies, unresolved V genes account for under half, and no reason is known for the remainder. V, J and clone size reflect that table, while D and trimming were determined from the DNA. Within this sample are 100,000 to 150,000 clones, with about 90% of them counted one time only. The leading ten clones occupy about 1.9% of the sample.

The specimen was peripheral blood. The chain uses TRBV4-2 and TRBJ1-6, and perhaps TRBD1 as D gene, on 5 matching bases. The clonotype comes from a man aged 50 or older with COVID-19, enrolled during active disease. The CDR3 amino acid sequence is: CASSQELRGGSSPLHF. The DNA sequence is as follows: TGTGCCAGCAGCCAAGAACTCCGCGGGGGTAGCTCACCCCTCCACTTT.